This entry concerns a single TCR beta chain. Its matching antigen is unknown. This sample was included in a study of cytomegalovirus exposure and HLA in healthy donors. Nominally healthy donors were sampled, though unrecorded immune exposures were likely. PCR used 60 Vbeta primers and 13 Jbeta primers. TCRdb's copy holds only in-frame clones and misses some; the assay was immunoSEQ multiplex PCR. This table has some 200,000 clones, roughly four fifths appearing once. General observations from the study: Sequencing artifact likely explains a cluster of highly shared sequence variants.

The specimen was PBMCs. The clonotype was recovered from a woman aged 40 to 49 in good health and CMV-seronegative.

The CDR3 DNA is TGTGCCAGCAGCTCCCAGGGGGGTCTGAACACTGAAGCTTTCTTT. This translates into CASSSQGGLNTEAFF. The chain is built from TRBV7-9 and TRBJ1-1; TRBD1 matches 7 bases. The germline V gene has CDR1 SEHNR and CDR2 FQNEAQ (reference sequence). CDR3 size: 15 residues. Trimming took 4 bases from V and 0 from J; bases not matched to a gene: 5. Using reference TRBV7-9 and TRBJ1-1 for the parts outside the CDR3, the full variable domain is DTGVSQNPRHKITKRGQNVTFRCDPISEHNRLYWYRQTLGQGPEFLTYFQNEAQLEKSRLLSDRFSAERPKGSFSTLEIQRTEQGDSAMYLCASSSQGGLNTEAFFGQGTRLTVV.